Listed here are 5 T cell receptor beta chains from one sample, sequenced in a study of CD8+ T cells in alopecia areata. The treatment here: oral pan-JAK inhibitor, 5-10 mg twice daily. The sequencing template was cDNA reverse transcribed from extracted RNA. Method: immunoSEQ multiplex PCR; TCRdb's copy keeps in-frame clones and lacks some. The repertoire holds around 190,000 clones, with 60% as singletons. The input for sequencing was CD4+ T cells sorted from blood, taken at week 24, from a patient treated with tofacitinib. These receptors all come from a human donor with alopecia areata.

The chain combines TRBV30 with TRBJ2-3; no reliable D call. This CDR3 has 16 residues. CDR1 is GTSNPN, CDR2 SVGIG, per germline (reference sequence). Deletions cut 0 bases from V and 4 bases from J, with 17 bases between. CDR3 nucleotides: TGTGCCTGGAGTGTTGAGAGACTCCTTGGGTCAGATACGCAGTATTTT. Translating gives CAWSVERLLGSDTQYF.

This clone was detected a few times. The chain couples TRBV29-1 to TRBJ1-1; TRBD1 matches at 12 bases. The V gene's germline CDR1 is SQVTM and CDR2 ANQGSEA. V shed 5 bases and J 4 bases; nucleotides not matched to a gene: 11. This CDR3 has 16 residues. CDR3 sequence (DNA): TGCAGCGTTCGTTTCCCGGGACAGGGGGCGGGCACTGAAGCTTTCTTT. It is translated as CSVRFPGQGAGTEAFF.

V and J are TRBV2 and TRBJ1-5; D is unclear. Germline V lookup: CDR1 SNHLY, CDR2 FYNNEI. This CDR3 comprises 14 residues. Trimming shortened V by 7 bases and J by 0 bases, and 10 bases separated the two germline ends. The CDR3 here is CASTLTFSNQPQHF. CDR3 sequence (DNA): TGTGCCAGCACTTTGACATTTAGCAATCAGCCCCAGCATTTT.

The chain is built from TRBV4-3 and TRBJ1-1; 9 nucleotides agree with TRBD1. This CDR3 region has 15 residues. In germline, CDR1 is LGHNA, CDR2 YSLEER. The J segment lost 4 bases and the V segment lost 3 bases, leaving 6 bases of the junction unmatched. The CDR3 protein is CASSQLQGASTEAFF. The CDR3 bases are TGCGCCAGCAGCCAGTTACAGGGGGCGAGCACTGAAGCTTTCTTT.

The chain is built from TRBV30 and TRBJ1-2, with D uncertain. V was cut by 3 bases and J by 0 bases, with 14 bases left in between. Germline-derived CDR1 and CDR2 are GTSNPN and SVGIG (reference sequence). The CDR3 covers 15 residues. This CDR3 is CAWRERLDPNYGYTF. The CDR3 DNA reads TGTGCCTGGAGGGAACGACTAGATCCTAACTATGGCTACACCTTC.